One sample yielded the 29 T cell receptor beta chains listed below, sequenced in a study of T cells in Graves' hyperthyroidism and ophthalmopathy. Regions amplified from RNA transcripts were the TCR beta CDR3 regions. HTBI primers drove first-round RT-PCR of the TCR CDR3. Using its own MiXCR run on the multiplex PCR reads, TCRdb lists one record per CDR3 protein. The profile shows some 350,000 distinct CDR3 sequences, approximately 14% of them singletons. The specimen sequenced was blood. These receptors came from a woman between 40 and 50 years old with Graves' ophthalmopathy.

This clonotype has a count of ten or more. The V call is TRBV2, the J call TRBJ1-1, with D perhaps matching TRBD1 (5 bases). V lost 8 bases to trimming and J lost 1 base, with 17 bases between them. This CDR3 spans 15 amino acids. Germline lookup yields CDR1 SNHLY and CDR2 FYNNEI. The CDR3 protein is CASFALRDGNTEAFF. The CDR3 DNA reads TGTGCCAGCTTTGCCCTCCGGGACGGGAACACTGAAGCTTTCTTT.

This clonotype was detected ten times or more. The chain employs TRBV12-3 or TRBV12-4 and TRBJ1-1; a possible D gene is TRBD1 (5 bases). The CDR3 runs to 13 residues. V lost 7 bases and J lost 5, with 14 bases in between. Here the CDR3 DNA reads TGTGCCAGCACCCCGTACAGGAAAACTGAAGCTTTCTTT. This gives the protein CASTPYRKTEAFF.

This clonotype has ten or more counts. The rearrangement joins TRBV7-9 to TRBJ1-2, with TRBD1 as a possible D gene (5 bases). This CDR3 is built from 13 residues. The germline V gene has CDR1 SEHNR and CDR2 FQNEAQ (reference sequence). Deletions cut 1 base from V and 8 bases from J, with 11 bases between. The CDR3 sequence is CASSLEVGLGYTF. As DNA, the CDR3 is TGTGCCAGCAGCTTAGAAGTGGGGCTGGGCTACACCTTC.

This clonotype was recorded many times. This chain links TRBV30 with TRBJ2-5; D ambiguous. The CDR3 has 13 amino acids. V lost 0 bases and J 5 bases, leaving 10 bases between the germline ends. Germline-derived CDR1 and CDR2 are GTSNPN and SVGIG (reference sequence). CDR3 loop: CAWSVARVETQYF. CDR3 DNA sequence: TGTGCCTGGAGTGTAGCGAGAGTGGAGACCCAGTACTTC. Full variable domain (missing parts from reference TRBV30 and TRBJ2-5): SQTIHQWPATLVQPVGSPLSLECTVEGTSNPNLYWYRQAAGRGLQLLFYSVGIGQISSEVPQNLSASRPQDRQFILSSKKLLLSDSGFYLCAWSVARVETQYFGPGTRLLVL.

This clonotype was seen at least ten times. The J gene is TRBJ1-2, the V gene TRBV27; no clear D gene. Trimming removed 6 bases at V and 7 bases at J, with 18 bases between. The germline V gene has CDR1 MNHEY and CDR2 SMNVEV (reference sequence). The CDR3 has 14 residues. The CDR3 reads CASSQNRALGGYTF. Written as DNA, the CDR3 is TGTGCCAGCAGCCAAAACAGAGCTTTGGGTGGCTACACCTTC.

This clonotype was counted many times. The chain carries TRBV12-3 or TRBV12-4 and TRBJ2-7; D may be TRBD1 (6 bases). The CDR3 covers 15 residues. Trimming pared 2 bases from V and 2 bases from J, leaving 13 bases between. The CDR3 nucleotides read TGTGCCAGCAGTTTAATCCAGGGGATCCCCTACGAGCAGTACTTC. Translated: CASSLIQGIPYEQYF.

V gene TRBV6-1 combines with J gene TRBJ1-1; no clear D gene. V was cut by 5 bases and J by 6 bases, with 28 bases left in between. The CDR3 consists of 18 residues. CDR1 MNHNS and CDR2 SASEGT come from the germline V gene. The CDR3 nucleotides are TGTGCCAGCAGTTATTCAACTCAAGGGCGCGGTGGAAAGGCTGAAGCTTTCTTT. Its translation: CASSYSTQGRGGKAEAFF.

In its sample, this clonotype was seen many times. The chain carries TRBV11-3 and TRBJ2-1, with D perhaps matching TRBD2 (6 bases). Looked up from germline, CDR1 is SGHNT and CDR2 is YENEEA. The CDR3 is 15 amino acids. V dropped 5 bases and J dropped 0 bases, with 11 bases sitting between them. The DNA of the CDR3 is TGTGCCAGCAGCCCGCGGGACGGCTCCTACAATGAGCAGTTCTTC. This codes for CASSPRDGSYNEQFF.

This clonotype was seen only a few times. The chain joins TRBV27 to TRBJ2-7, with D hard to call. Germline V gene sequence: CDR1 MNHEY, CDR2 SMNVEV (reference sequence). V lost 5 bases and J 3 bases, leaving 11 bases between the germline ends. This CDR3 has 13 residues. CDR3 sequence: CASSTLVDYEQYF. DNA of the CDR3: TGTGCCAGCAGTACCCTTGTAGACTACGAGCAGTACTTC.

The table lists this clonotype with many counts. V gene TRBV2 combines with J gene TRBJ2-3; 12 bases line up with TRBD1. CDR3 size: 15 residues. V was pared by 6 bases and J by 6 bases, with 7 bases of the junction left unmatched. Germline values: CDR1 SNHLY, CDR2 FYNNEI. The CDR3 DNA reads TGTGCCAGCAGCTTGGGACAGGGGGCTAGGGATACGCAGTATTTT. This codes for CASSLGQGARDTQYF.

At least ten counts were recorded for this clonotype. This rearrangement joins TRBV7-2 to TRBJ2-7; no reliable D call. The CDR3 is made up of 12 amino acids. Germline lookup yields CDR1 SGHTA and CDR2 FQGNSA. V was trimmed by 0 bases and J by 6 bases, leaving 6 bases between them. DNA of the CDR3: TGTGCCAGCAGCTTAGCTATGGGCGAGCAGTACTTC. Amino acids: CASSLAMGEQYF.

Ten or more counts support this clonotype. The rearrangement links TRBV6-1 to TRBJ1-1; D call uncertain. Trimming shortened V by 5 bases and J by 4 bases, and 11 bases separated the two germline ends. The germline V gene has CDR1 MNHNS and CDR2 SASEGT. The CDR3 runs 13 residues. The chain's CDR3 is CASSRDIGTEAFF. For the CDR3, the DNA is TGTGCCAGCAGTAGAGACATCGGCACTGAAGCTTTCTTT.

The chain combines TRBV28 with TRBJ2-7; weak D call: TRBD1 (6 bases). V lost 4 bases and J lost 6, with 19 bases in between. From germline, CDR1 is MDHEN and CDR2 SYDVKM. The CDR3 is made up of 15 amino acids. The CDR3 sequence: CASSSIAVTGLEQYF. Written as DNA, the CDR3 is TGTGCCAGCAGTTCGATAGCCGTAACAGGGCTCGAGCAGTACTTC.

This clonotype was counted many times. The rearrangement links TRBV20-1 to TRBJ1-1; tentatively, D is TRBD1 (5 bases). V was clipped by 8 bases and J by 7 bases, with 14 bases between them. This CDR3 is built from 11 residues. Looked up from germline, CDR1 is DFQATT and CDR2 is SNEGSKA (reference sequence). CDR3 residues: CSFMGTDEAFF. The CDR3 DNA follows: TGCAGTTTTATGGGGACGGATGAAGCTTTCTTT.

This clonotype was recorded a few times. This chain links TRBV6-1 with TRBJ1-4; perhaps TRBD1 as D (6 bases). Germline assignment: CDR1 MNHNS and CDR2 SASEGT. The V gene lost 3 bases and the J gene lost 5 bases, with 16 bases spanning the gap. This CDR3 contains 16 residues. The CDR3 protein is CASSDLLGRGNEKLFF. DNA of the CDR3: TGTGCCAGCAGTGATTTATTGGGCAGGGGAAATGAAAAACTGTTTTTT.

This clonotype occurred many times. The chain carries TRBV2 and TRBJ1-2; 7 bases are a match to TRBD1. Losses at the gene ends were 2 bases for V and 2 bases for J; bases not matched to a gene: 8. CDR1 SNHLY and CDR2 FYNNEI come from the germline V gene. The CDR3 sequence is 16 residues long. The chain's CDR3 is CASSELITGANYGYTF. The CDR3 DNA is TGTGCCAGCAGTGAACTGATAACAGGGGCCAACTATGGCTACACCTTC.

This chain joins TRBV19 and TRBJ1-5; no clear D. The CDR3 spans 16 residues. V dropped 7 bases and J dropped 4 bases, with 20 bases sitting between them. The germline V gene encodes CDR1 LNHDA and CDR2 SQIVND (reference sequence). DNA for the CDR3: TGTGCCAGTACGAAAGGGTTCGCCCGTTTAAATCAGCCCCAGCATTTT. This encodes CASTKGFARLNQPQHF. Complete variable domain (other parts from reference TRBV19 and TRBJ1-5): DGGITQSPKYLFRKEGQNVTLSCEQNLNHDAMYWYRQDPGQGLRLIYYSQIVNDFQKGDIAEGYSVSREKKESFPLTVTSAQKNPTAFYLCASTKGFARLNQPQHFGDGTRLSIL.

There are a few counts of this clonotype. The V gene is TRBV5-6, the J gene TRBJ2-2; 8 nucleotides align to TRBD1. Germline V gene sequence: CDR1 SGHDT, CDR2 YYEEEE. This CDR3 region has 16 residues. Trimming took 0 bases from V and 2 from J; bases not matched to a gene: 3. CDR3 sequence: CASSLAQGANTGELFF. The DNA of the CDR3 is TGTGCCAGCAGCTTGGCCCAGGGGGCAAACACCGGGGAGCTGTTTTTT.

This clonotype was detected ten times or more. The chain combines TRBV12-3 or TRBV12-4 with TRBJ1-5; weak D call: TRBD1 (5 bases). Trimming stripped 6 bases from V and 5 bases from J, with 17 bases between. This CDR3 is 15 amino acids long. CDR3 sequence (DNA): TGTGCCAGCAGGCCGGGCCGGGGGGATTATCAGCCCCAGCATTTT. Its translation: CASRPGRGDYQPQHF.

This clonotype occurred many times. The chain carries TRBV7-8 and TRBJ2-3, with D hard to call. V was shortened by 8 bases and J by 0 bases, with 12 bases between the two germline ends. Germline V CDR1 and CDR2: SGHVS, FQNEAQ. The CDR3 extends over 14 amino acids. The CDR3 loop reads CASPERLSTDTQYF. CDR3 bases: TGTGCCAGCCCGGAAAGACTTAGCACAGATACGCAGTATTTT.

This rearrangement joins TRBV5-4 to TRBJ1-1, with 7 nucleotides matching TRBD1. Per the germline V gene, CDR1 is SGHNT and CDR2 is YYREEE (reference sequence). V was pared by 4 bases and J by 5 bases, with 11 bases of the junction left unmatched. The CDR3 has 15 amino acids. CDR3 in amino acids: CASSPAGGRFTEAFF. In DNA, the CDR3 is TGTGCCAGCAGCCCTGCAGGGGGGCGGTTTACTGAAGCTTTCTTT. Drawing the rest from reference TRBV5-4 and TRBJ1-1, the complete variable domain is ETGVTQSPTHLIKTRGQQVTLRCSSQSGHNTVSWYQQALGQGPQFIFQYYREEENGRGNFPPRFSGLQFPNYSSELNVNALELDDSALYLCASSPAGGRFTEAFFGQGTRLTVV.

The V call is TRBV27, the J call TRBJ1-6, with a tentative D call TRBD1 (6 bases). V was cut by 5 bases and J by 10 bases, with 18 bases left in between. The CDR3 extends over 15 amino acids. Germline V CDR1 and CDR2: MNHEY, SMNVEV (reference sequence). The CDR3 region has the DNA TGTGCCAGCAGTCCGTCCTTGACAGGCTACTCACCCCTCCACTTT. This sequence encodes CASSPSLTGYSPLHF.

This clonotype has a count of ten or more. The chain joins TRBV6-1 to TRBJ2-5; 9 nucleotides agree with TRBD1. The CDR3 has 14 amino acids. Germline CDR1 and CDR2: MNHNS and SASEGT. J gave up 5 bases and V 6 bases, and 7 bases lay outside the gene matches. CDR3 amino acids: CASSQGQGSETQYF. The CDR3 nucleotides read TGTGCCAGCAGCCAAGGACAGGGGTCGGAGACCCAGTACTTC.

Comments on this clonotype: Relative to the germline gene, one junction end is altered; a read error may explain this. CDR3 sequence reads: CARSSRSGTGVYEQYF. The CDR3 bases are TGTGCCCGCAGCAGCCGTTCGGGGACAGGGGTCTACGAGCAGTACTTC. The chain couples TRBV5-4 to TRBJ2-7; 10 nucleotides line up with TRBD1. The germline V gene encodes CDR1 SGHNT and CDR2 YYREEE (reference sequence). CDR3 length: 16 residues.

This sequence joins TRBV4-1 and TRBJ2-3; D is uncertain. The germline CDR1 and CDR2 sequences are MGHRA and YSYEKL. This CDR3 has 18 residues. Trimming left V 4 bases short and J 3 bases short, with 23 bases between. CDR3 sequence (DNA): TGCGCCAGCAGCCCGCACGCTCTTACTGTCTCCTTAACAGATACGCAGTATTTT. It specifies CASSPHALTVSLTDTQYF.

This clonotype was observed at least ten times. This chain connects TRBV6-6 to TRBJ2-3; D is undetermined. Germline lookup yields CDR1 MNHNY and CDR2 SVGAGI (reference sequence). The V gene lost 2 bases and the J gene lost 2 bases, with 8 bases spanning the gap. The CDR3 contains 14 residues. CDR3 sequence: CASSYGSHTDTQYF. DNA for the CDR3: TGTGCCAGCAGTTACGGTTCCCACACAGATACGCAGTATTTT.

The V call is TRBV18, the J call TRBJ2-2; D ambiguous. V was pared by 6 bases and J by 7 bases, with 18 bases between. Germline assignment: CDR1 KGHSH and CDR2 LQKENI. This CDR3 is built from 15 residues. The CDR3 bases are TGTGCCAGCTCGGAGCTTGTCGGTGGTGGCGGGGAGCTGTTTTTT. Amino acids: CASSELVGGGGELFF.

This clonotype was recorded many times. This rearrangement joins TRBV9 to TRBJ2-1; 12 positions match TRBD2. The germline V gene has CDR1 SGDLS and CDR2 YYNGEE. The CDR3 loop spans 15 amino acids. Trimming at V came to 0 bases and at J to 8 bases, leaving 3 bases not matched to a gene. CDR3 amino acids: CASSVEGLAGDEQFF. The CDR3 DNA reads as TGTGCCAGCAGCGTAGAGGGACTAGCGGGCGATGAGCAGTTCTTC.

About this clonotype: A much larger clone lies a single base off, so this may be a read error. The conserved final phenylalanine or tryptophan is absent from the CDR3, which likely points to a read error. V usage is TRBV2 and J usage is TRBJ1-5; D unclear. Trimming stripped 6 bases from V and 1 base from J, with 10 bases between. Germline CDR1 and CDR2: SNHLY and FYNNEI. The CDR3 is 14 amino acids. DNA of the CDR3: TGTGCCAGCAGCGTGGACGGAAGCAATCAGCCCCAGCATTCT. Protein product: CASSVDGSNQPQHS.